This T cell receptor (beta chain) appears in the sequencing data of a study of high-grade serous ovarian cancer treatment subgroups. Study results and limitations: Repertoire similarity ranged 0.11 to 0.79 between tumors of one patient. TCR clonal relatedness correlated positively with neoantigen level. Without spatial data, bulk sequencing limits insight into HGSC tumor diversity.

A note on this clone: Its antigen is not identified.

Libraries were prepared by immunoSEQ multiplex PCR; TCRdb keeps only in-frame clonotypes and omits some of them. The table includes 30,000 to 40,000 clones, around three quarters detected once. The V segment lost 6 bases and the J segment 1 base; nucleotides outside the gene matches: 17. The CDR3 loop spans 19 amino acids. The germline V gene encodes CDR1 KGHSH and CDR2 LQKENI. Tumor samples were obtained before definitive surgery or chemotherapy. Sequenced input: tumor tissue. The V call is TRBV18, the J call TRBJ2-7; TRBD2 aligns across 11 bases. The TCR comes from a human donor with high-grade serous ovarian cancer. CDR3 DNA sequence: TGTGCCAGCTCTCCGTCAGCCCAGACTCCTAGCGGGAGGTCCTACGAGCAGTACTTC. It codes for CASSPSAQTPSGRSYEQYF. The full variable domain, rest sourced from reference TRBV18 and TRBJ2-7, is NAGVMQNPRHLVRRRGQEARLRCSPMKGHSHVYWYRQLPEEGLKFMVYLQKENIIDESGMPKERFSAEFPKEGPSILRIQQVVRGDSAAYFCASSPSAQTPSGRSYEQYFGPGTRLTVT.